What follows are 14 T cell receptor beta chains derived from one specimen sequenced in a study of beta chain features in type 1 diabetes. Study observations and caveats: Type 1 diabetes patients showed a moderate but significant shortening of TCRB CDR3s in all four CD4+ subsets.

The antigens for these receptors are not known. TCRB transcripts that were expressed got sequenced, as all of the isolated RNA had been reverse transcribed. The method was immunoSEQ multiplex PCR; TCRdb's version includes in-frame clones alone and lacks a portion of them. This sample has roughly 260,000 clones, with roughly 22% found just once. Sequenced input: naive CD4+ T cells from blood. The receptor source for this set is a woman in her thirties or forties with type 1 diabetes.

The gene calls are TRBV7-9 and TRBJ1-4, with TRBD1 as a possible D gene (5 bases). V lost 2 bases to trimming and J lost 8 bases, with 15 bases between them. From germline, CDR1 is SEHNR and CDR2 FQNEAQ (reference sequence). The CDR3 has 15 residues. For the CDR3, the DNA is TGTGCCAGCAGCTTAAGGCGGGGTTCAGGGGAAAAACTGTTTTTT. It specifies CASSLRRGSGEKLFF.

Only a few counts were recorded for this clone. The CDR3 sequence is CASSLLREAFF. CDR3 in DNA: TGTGCCAGCAGTTTACTGAGAGAAGCTTTCTTT. The chain is built from TRBV28 and TRBJ1-1; D is ambiguous. Between the trimmed V and J ends, which lost 2 bases and 8 bases, there was a span of 6 bases. The CDR3 consists of 11 residues. Germline assignment: CDR1 MDHEN and CDR2 SYDVKM. Full variable domain (rest looked up from reference TRBV28 and TRBJ1-1): DVKVTQSSRYLVKRTGEKVFLECVQDMDHENMFWYRQDPGLGLRLIYFSYDVKMKEKGDIPEGYSVSREKKERFSLILESASTNQTSMYLCASSLLREAFFGQGTRLTVV.

V is TRBV11-1 and J is TRBJ2-1, with unresolved D. The germline CDR1 and CDR2 sequences are SGHAT and FQDESV (reference sequence). This CDR3 is built from 11 residues. V was clipped by 4 bases and J by 10 bases, with 8 bases between them. This CDR3 reads CASSSSVEQFF. The CDR3 DNA follows: TGTGCCAGCAGCTCAAGCGTGGAGCAGTTCTTC.

This chain joins TRBV2 and TRBJ1-1, with a weak D call TRBD1 (6 bases). Germline CDR1 is SNHLY and CDR2 is FYNNEI. V was shortened by 3 bases and J by 3 bases, with 11 bases between the two germline ends. This CDR3 is built from 14 residues. The CDR3 DNA reads TGTGCCAGCAGTGATCAGGGGATCGACACTGAAGCTTTCTTT. Protein: CASSDQGIDTEAFF.

The chain recombines TRBV29-1 with TRBJ2-5; D might be TRBD1 (6 bases). Deletions cut 5 bases from V and 0 bases from J, with 13 bases between. There are 14 residues in the CDR3. Germline V gene lookup returns CDR1 SQVTM and CDR2 ANQGSEA. For the CDR3, the DNA is TGCAGCGTTAACGGACAGAGCCACCAAGAGACCCAGTACTTC. Translating gives CSVNGQSHQETQYF.

This clone was seen a handful of times. CDR3 residues: CASSFREGNQPQHF. CDR3 coding DNA: TGTGCCAGCAGTTTCAGGGAGGGCAATCAGCCCCAGCATTTT. V and J are TRBV2 and TRBJ1-5; D might be TRBD1 (5 bases). The CDR3 is 14 residues long. Germline CDR1 SNHLY, CDR2 FYNNEI. The germline V and J ends were trimmed by 5 bases and 2 bases, with 10 bases remaining between them.

This clone was counted only a few times. This rearrangement joins TRBV7-9 to TRBJ2-5, with a possible D match to TRBD2 (6 bases). Looked up from germline, CDR1 is SEHNR and CDR2 is FQNEAQ (reference sequence). The germline V and J ends were trimmed by 5 bases and 3 bases, with 13 bases remaining between them. The length of the CDR3 is 14 residues. CDR3 nucleotide sequence: TGTGCCAGCAGCCCAGCGCGGGGTAAAGAGACCCAGTACTTC. This encodes CASSPARGKETQYF.

This clone was observed a few times. The chain employs TRBV7-2 and TRBJ2-2; TRBD2 agrees at 10 bases. Germline CDR1 is SGHTA and CDR2 is FQGNSA. There are 17 residues in the CDR3. V dropped 6 bases and J dropped 0; count of bases not matched to a gene: 7. The CDR3 bases are TGTGCCAGCAGATCCGGGACTAGCGCCTCGAACACCGGGGAGCTGTTTTTT. Residues: CASRSGTSASNTGELFF.

The table lists this clone with a few counts. V and J are TRBV4-1 and TRBJ2-1; 10 nucleotides align to TRBD2. The germline V gene encodes CDR1 MGHRA and CDR2 YSYEKL. The CDR3 is made up of 17 amino acids. The junction had 10 bases not matched to a gene; V was cut back by 3 bases and J by 5 bases. The CDR3 region is CASSQDQREGQNNEQFF. CDR3 DNA sequence: TGCGCCAGCAGCCAGGACCAGCGGGAGGGCCAGAACAATGAGCAGTTCTTC.

The J gene is TRBJ2-2, the V gene TRBV9, with 13 bases that match TRBD2. The length of the CDR3 is 18 residues. After removal of 0 bases from V and 6 bases from J, the junction contained 8 bases not matched to a gene. CDR1 and CDR2 (germline): SGDLS, YYNGEE. The CDR3 spells CASSVVGLAGAESGELFF. The CDR3 DNA reads TGTGCCAGCAGCGTAGTAGGACTAGCGGGAGCTGAGTCCGGGGAGCTGTTTTTT.

This clone was counted only a few times. The chain recombines TRBV28 with TRBJ1-3, with D possibly matching TRBD1 (5 bases). CDR3 size: 13 residues. Germline CDR1 MDHEN, CDR2 SYDVKM. Between the trimmed V and J ends, which lost 8 bases and 4 bases, there was a span of 12 bases. The CDR3 DNA sequence: TGTGCCAGCCGGGGGAGCGAGGGAAACACCATATATTTT. Its protein is CASRGSEGNTIYF. Using reference TRBV28 and TRBJ1-3 for the parts outside the CDR3, the full variable domain is DVKVTQSSRYLVKRTGEKVFLECVQDMDHENMFWYRQDPGLGLRLIYFSYDVKMKEKGDIPEGYSVSREKKERFSLILESASTNQTSMYLCASRGSEGNTIYFGEGSWLTVV.

This clone was detected a few times. The rearrangement joins TRBV6-5 to TRBJ1-2; 7 bases align to TRBD1. This CDR3 has 13 residues. Losses at the gene ends were 6 bases for V and 7 bases for J; bases not matched to a gene: 8. Looked up from germline, CDR1 is MNHEY and CDR2 is SVGAGI. CDR3 coding DNA: TGTGCCAGCAGCCCTACAGGGGACGGTGGCTACACCTTC. Translated, it gives CASSPTGDGGYTF.

This sequence joins TRBV18 and TRBJ1-4; D ambiguous. Trimming pared 2 bases from V and 3 bases from J, leaving 10 bases between. Germline loops: CDR1 KGHSH, CDR2 LQKENI. The CDR3 spans 15 residues. The CDR3 coding sequence is TGTGCCAGCTCACCAGCCGCAGGCCCTAATGAAAAACTGTTTTTT. Residues: CASSPAAGPNEKLFF.

The CDR3 bases are TGTGCCAGCAGTTTCTACGGGACAGTGGATTCACCCCTCCACTTT. Encoded protein: CASSFYGTVDSPLHF. This chain joins TRBV27 and TRBJ1-6; 7 nucleotides line up with TRBD1. The CDR3 contains 15 residues. With 3 bases clipped from V and 8 bases from J, the junction kept 7 bases outside the gene matches. Germline loops: CDR1 MNHEY, CDR2 SMNVEV (reference sequence).